These 26 T cell receptor beta chains were all obtained from the same sample, sequenced in a study of shared clonotypes between healthy human individuals. Repertoires were generated with immunoSEQ multiplex PCR, while TCRdb's copy carries only in-frame clones and drops some. The data hold 2.3 million or so clones, with approximately 95% observed a single time. Input material: naive CD4+ T cells from PBMCs. Regarding subset: CD45RA+ positively selected. The source of these receptors is a man younger than 35 in good health. Some clones in this sample may be carry-over from other donors' samples.

The CDR3 DNA is TGTGCCAGCAGCGGAAGCCGAGGAGCCCTGTCAGAAGCTTTCTTT. This encodes CASSGSRGALSEAFF. V gene TRBV9 combines with J gene TRBJ1-1; D remains unclear. The V and J ends lost 3 bases and 8 bases respectively, with 20 bases between them. This CDR3 contains 15 residues. Germline V gene data show CDR1 as SGDLS and CDR2 as YYNGEE.

This chain joins TRBV30 and TRBJ1-1, with D possibly being TRBD1 (6 bases). This CDR3 contains 12 residues. The V end was cut by 4 bases, the J end by 4 bases, with 10 bases between. Germline V gene lookup returns CDR1 GTSNPN and CDR2 SVGIG (reference sequence). CDR3 protein: CAWNQGPTEAFF. In DNA, the CDR3 is TGTGCCTGGAATCAGGGGCCCACTGAAGCTTTCTTT. Full variable domain (missing parts from reference TRBV30 and TRBJ1-1): SQTIHQWPATLVQPVGSPLSLECTVEGTSNPNLYWYRQAAGRGLQLLFYSVGIGQISSEVPQNLSASRPQDRQFILSSKKLLLSDSGFYLCAWNQGPTEAFFGQGTRLTVV.

Comment on this clone: Other DNA sequences of this sample code for an identical CDR3. The rearrangement uses TRBV28 and TRBJ2-5; D uncertain. Germline CDR1 MDHEN, CDR2 SYDVKM. CDR3 length: 13 residues. Between the trimmed V and J ends, which lost 2 bases and 4 bases, there was a span of 8 bases. The CDR3 sequence is CASSLVAPETQYF. The CDR3 nucleotides are TGTGCCAGCAGTTTAGTAGCCCCAGAGACCCAGTACTTC. Variable domain in full (rest from reference TRBV28 and TRBJ2-5): DVKVTQSSRYLVKRTGEKVFLECVQDMDHENMFWYRQDPGLGLRLIYFSYDVKMKEKGDIPEGYSVSREKKERFSLILESASTNQTSMYLCASSLVAPETQYFGPGTRLLVL.

The rearrangement links TRBV5-8 to TRBJ2-1; no clear D. The CDR3 has 15 amino acids. Trimming left V 7 bases short and J 2 bases short, with 16 bases between. Germline V gene data show CDR1 as SGHTS and CDR2 as YDEGEE. The CDR3 spells CASPRQTGTYNEQFF. CDR3 coding DNA: TGTGCCAGCCCCCGGCAGACGGGCACCTACAATGAGCAGTTCTTC.

The gene calls are TRBV9 and TRBJ2-2, with 10 bases fitting TRBD1. The germline gives CDR1 SGDLS, CDR2 YYNGEE. CDR3 length equals 17 residues. The V gene end was trimmed by 3 bases and the J gene end by 4 bases; junction bases not matched to a gene: 9. For the CDR3, the DNA is TGTGCCAGCAGCGCGAAGACAGGGGGCGTACTCACCGGGGAGCTGTTTTTT. It encodes CASSAKTGGVLTGELFF.

The rearrangement joins TRBV7-6 to TRBJ1-1; a possible D gene is TRBD1 (6 bases). Trimming left V 7 bases short and J 6 bases short, with 27 bases between. The CDR3 extends over 17 amino acids. Looked up from germline, CDR1 is SGHVS and CDR2 is FNYEAQ. In nucleotides, the CDR3 is TGTGCCAGCACCAAACTTCGAGATACAGGGTCGGGGGCTGAAGCTTTCTTT. Its protein is CASTKLRDTGSGAEAFF.

For this clone: This sample includes further DNA sequences coding for the same CDR3. The chain links TRBV5-1 to TRBJ2-5; weak D call: TRBD2 (6 bases). This CDR3 has 13 residues. CDR1 and CDR2 from the germline V gene are SGHRS and YFSETQ. Trimming took off 4 bases at V and 3 bases at J, with 10 bases between the two ends. The CDR3 region has the DNA TGCGCCAGCAGCACCACGGGAGAAGAGACCCAGTACTTC. Translation gives CASSTTGEETQYF.

The V gene is TRBV4-2, the J gene TRBJ2-3, with TRBD2 identical over 11 bases. CDR3 length: 19 residues. Germline-derived CDR1 and CDR2 are LGHNA and YNFKEQ. V trimming: 1 base; J trimming: 0 bases; junction bases outside the gene matches: 9. The CDR3 loop reads CASSQVGGTSGRSTDTQYF. The CDR3 DNA sequence: TGTGCCAGCAGCCAAGTCGGGGGGACTAGCGGAAGAAGCACAGATACGCAGTATTTT.

This clone was observed a single time. V is TRBV28 and J is TRBJ2-1; D unclear. The CDR3 loop spans 12 amino acids. Germline V gives CDR1 MDHEN, CDR2 SYDVKM. Trimming took 8 bases from V and 8 from J, leaving 13 bases between them. For the CDR3, the DNA is TGTGCCAGCGGGCTGAAGGGTGATGAGCAGTTCTTC. Its protein product is CASGLKGDEQFF.

CDR3 in DNA: TGTGCCAGCAGTTTACTCCACTACGAGCAGTACTTC. It yields the protein CASSLLHYEQYF. This rearrangement joins TRBV28 to TRBJ2-7; no definite D call. The V and J ends lost 2 bases and 3 bases respectively, with 5 bases between them. The CDR3 is 12 amino acids. Germline V gene lookup returns CDR1 MDHEN and CDR2 SYDVKM. The complete variable domain, with remaining parts taken from reference TRBV28 and TRBJ2-7, reads DVKVTQSSRYLVKRTGEKVFLECVQDMDHENMFWYRQDPGLGLRLIYFSYDVKMKEKGDIPEGYSVSREKKERFSLILESASTNQTSMYLCASSLLHYEQYFGPGTRLTVT.

The rearrangement uses TRBV19 and TRBJ1-5; maybe TRBD1 (5 bases). CDR1 and CDR2 (germline): LNHDA, SQIVND (reference sequence). The germline V and J ends were trimmed by 7 bases and 0 bases, with 16 bases remaining between them. The CDR3 totals 16 residues. The CDR3 here is CASNPATVYSNQPQHF. CDR3 in DNA: TGTGCCAGTAACCCAGCGACAGTTTATAGCAATCAGCCCCAGCATTTT. Filled out from reference TRBV19 and TRBJ1-5, the complete variable domain reads DGGITQSPKYLFRKEGQNVTLSCEQNLNHDAMYWYRQDPGQGLRLIYYSQIVNDFQKGDIAEGYSVSREKKESFPLTVTSAQKNPTAFYLCASNPATVYSNQPQHFGDGTRLSIL.

The V call is TRBV11-2, the J call TRBJ2-7, with unresolved D. This CDR3 contains 15 residues. V dropped 5 bases and J dropped 1 base, with 15 bases sitting between them. Germline loops: CDR1 SGHAT, CDR2 FQNNGV. The CDR3 nucleotides read TGTGCCAGCAGCCGCCGGGCTTCCTATTCCTACGAGCAGTACTTC. This codes for CASSRRASYSYEQYF.

This clone has just a few counts. The rearrangement uses TRBV19 and TRBJ1-5, with D maybe TRBD1 (5 bases). The CDR3 runs 16 residues. Trimming took 1 base from V and 5 from J, leaving 15 bases between them. CDR1 and CDR2 from the germline V gene are LNHDA and SQIVND (reference sequence). This CDR3 reads CASSIGWGLRDQPQHF. The DNA for the CDR3 is TGTGCCAGTAGTATAGGTTGGGGGTTGAGGGATCAGCCCCAGCATTTT. The variable domain in full, with the rest retrieved from reference TRBV19 and TRBJ1-5, is DGGITQSPKYLFRKEGQNVTLSCEQNLNHDAMYWYRQDPGQGLRLIYYSQIVNDFQKGDIAEGYSVSREKKESFPLTVTSAQKNPTAFYLCASSIGWGLRDQPQHFGDGTRLSIL.

The chain has TRBV4-1 and TRBJ2-1; D is undetermined. The CDR3 runs to 13 residues. Trimming removed 4 bases at V and 7 bases at J, with 11 bases between. In germline, CDR1 is MGHRA, CDR2 YSYEKL. The CDR3 spells CASSLHWGNEQFF. CDR3 nucleotide sequence: TGCGCCAGCAGCCTTCATTGGGGAAATGAGCAGTTCTTC.

The chain links TRBV6-5 to TRBJ2-1; 13 bases line up with TRBD2. Germline values: CDR1 MNHEY, CDR2 SVGAGI. This CDR3 has 15 residues. The ends lost 4 bases at V and 8 bases at J; junction bases unmatched: 5. CDR3 sequence reads: CASSSGLAGRHEQFF. DNA for the CDR3: TGTGCCAGCAGTTCGGGACTAGCGGGACGGCATGAGCAGTTCTTC.

The chain combines TRBV4-1 with TRBJ1-2; D is possibly TRBD1 (6 bases). The germline V and J ends were trimmed by 4 bases and 4 bases, with 19 bases remaining between them. Per germline, CDR1 MGHRA and CDR2 YSYEKL. This CDR3 is 16 amino acids long. CDR3 sequence (DNA): TGCGCCAGCAGCCCAATACGGGGGGGGGCTGGCTATGGCTACACCTTC. It codes for CASSPIRGGAGYGYTF.

CDR3 DNA sequence: TGTGCCAGCAGTTCTTTGAGCGGGAGTTCTTCCTACGAGCAGTACTTC. This encodes CASSSLSGSSSYEQYF. The J gene is TRBJ2-7, the V gene TRBV6-5, with TRBD2 identical over 8 bases. Germline V gene sequence: CDR1 MNHEY, CDR2 SVGAGI. The CDR3 contains 16 residues. The trim removed 4 bases at V and 1 base at J, leaving 9 bases unmatched.

The V and J genes are TRBV5-1 and TRBJ2-2; D may be TRBD1 (6 bases). The CDR3 runs to 16 residues. Looked up from germline, CDR1 is SGHRS and CDR2 is YFSETQ. V gave up 4 bases and J gave up 2 bases, with 15 bases separating them. The chain's CDR3 is CASSLTGTLNTGELFF. The CDR3 DNA sequence: TGCGCCAGCAGCCTAACCGGGACATTAAACACCGGGGAGCTGTTTTTT.

The genes are TRBV4-1 and TRBJ2-7, with D maybe TRBD2 (5 bases). The V end was cut by 1 base, the J end by 3 bases, with 13 bases between. CDR3 length: 15 amino acids. CDR1 is MGHRA, CDR2 YSYEKL, per germline. The CDR3: CASSQGGVGFYEQYF. CDR3 coding DNA: TGCGCCAGCAGCCAAGGGGGAGTAGGGTTCTACGAGCAGTACTTC.

The chain couples TRBV9 to TRBJ2-5; 7 nucleotides match TRBD1. The germline V gene has CDR1 SGDLS and CDR2 YYNGEE. The CDR3 is 15 amino acids. Trimming took 3 bases from V and 1 from J; bases not matched to a gene: 6. The CDR3 here is CASSARGGSQETQYF. CDR3 nucleotides: TGTGCCAGCAGCGCCCGAGGGGGCAGCCAAGAGACCCAGTACTTC.

In the case of this clone: One base away lies a much larger clone, so this may be a sequencing read error. This chain uses TRBV4-1 with TRBJ2-3, with a weak D call TRBD2 (5 bases). V was cut by 4 bases and J by 2 bases, with 7 bases left in between. Per germline, CDR1 MGHRA and CDR2 YSYEKL. The CDR3 is made up of 13 amino acids. The DNA for the CDR3 is TGCGCCAGCAGCCTTCGGGACACAGATACGCAGTATTTT. As protein: CASSLRDTDTQYF.

The chain combines TRBV7-9 with TRBJ2-2, with 11 bases that match TRBD1. The V segment lost 0 bases and the J segment 5 bases; nucleotides outside the gene matches: 2. This CDR3 region has 16 residues. Germline V gene data show CDR1 as SEHNR and CDR2 as FQNEAQ (reference sequence). This CDR3 reads CASSLAGTGGTGELFF. The CDR3 coding sequence is TGTGCCAGCAGCTTAGCTGGGACAGGGGGGACCGGGGAGCTGTTTTTT.

This chain links TRBV27 with TRBJ1-2, with D possibly TRBD1 on 6 matching bases. Germline assignment: CDR1 MNHEY and CDR2 SMNVEV (reference sequence). V lost 6 bases, J lost 4 bases, and 12 bases lay in between. There are 13 residues in the CDR3. Written as DNA, the CDR3 is TGTGCCAGCAGGGCAGGGGTCGGCTATGGCTACACCTTC. This sequence encodes CASRAGVGYGYTF.

The J gene is TRBJ1-6, the V gene TRBV6-5, with D possibly TRBD1 on 5 matching bases. The CDR3 extends over 15 amino acids. In germline, CDR1 is MNHEY, CDR2 SVGAGI. V was shortened by 2 bases and J by 8 bases, with 13 bases between the two germline ends. The CDR3 sequence: CASSYRDSGDSPLHF. The CDR3 region has the DNA TGTGCCAGCAGTTACCGTGACAGTGGGGATTCACCCCTCCACTTT.

The V gene is TRBV4-1, the J gene TRBJ2-5, with TRBD2 matching 15 bases. Germline trimming cut 2 bases from V and 4 bases from J; bases unmatched to any gene: 5. The CDR3 has 17 amino acids. CDR1 MGHRA and CDR2 YSYEKL come from the germline V gene. The CDR3: CASSQTGLAGGGETQYF. In DNA, the CDR3 is TGCGCCAGCAGCCAAACGGGACTAGCGGGAGGAGGAGAGACCCAGTACTTC.

The chain combines TRBV25-1 with TRBJ2-3, with a possible D match to TRBD2 (6 bases). Trimming took off 1 base at V and 6 bases at J, with 17 bases between the two ends. The CDR3 extends over 16 amino acids. Germline V CDR1 and CDR2: MGHDK, SYGVNS. CDR3 sequence (DNA): TGTGCCAGCAGTGAATTGGGGACTCCCGACGCGGATACGCAGTATTTT. Residues: CASSELGTPDADTQYF.